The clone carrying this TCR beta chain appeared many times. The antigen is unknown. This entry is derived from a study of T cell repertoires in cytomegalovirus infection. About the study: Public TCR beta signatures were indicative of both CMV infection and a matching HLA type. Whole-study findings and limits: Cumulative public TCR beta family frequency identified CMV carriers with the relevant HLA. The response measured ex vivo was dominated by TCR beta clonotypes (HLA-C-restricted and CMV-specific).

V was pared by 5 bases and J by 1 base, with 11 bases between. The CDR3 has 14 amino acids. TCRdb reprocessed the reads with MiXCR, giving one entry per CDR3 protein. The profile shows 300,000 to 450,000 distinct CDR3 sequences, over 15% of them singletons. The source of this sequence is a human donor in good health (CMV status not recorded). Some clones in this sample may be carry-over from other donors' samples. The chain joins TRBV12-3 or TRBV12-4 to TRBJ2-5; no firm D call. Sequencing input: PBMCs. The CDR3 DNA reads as TGTGCCAGCAGTCGCCGTCATAGCCAAGAGACCCAGTACTTC. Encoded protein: CASSRRHSQETQYF.